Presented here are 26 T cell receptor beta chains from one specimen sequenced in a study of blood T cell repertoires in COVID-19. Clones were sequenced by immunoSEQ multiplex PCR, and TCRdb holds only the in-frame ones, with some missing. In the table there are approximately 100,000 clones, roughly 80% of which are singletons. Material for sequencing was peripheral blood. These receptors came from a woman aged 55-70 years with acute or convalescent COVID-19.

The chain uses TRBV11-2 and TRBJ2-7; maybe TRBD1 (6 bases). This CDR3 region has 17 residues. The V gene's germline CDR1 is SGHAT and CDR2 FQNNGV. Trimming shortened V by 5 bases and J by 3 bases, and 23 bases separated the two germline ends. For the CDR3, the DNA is TGTGCCAGCAGCACCCCGAGAGGACAGCTAGAACTCTACGAGCAGTACTTC. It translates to CASSTPRGQLELYEQYF.

Here the CDR3 DNA reads TGCGCCAGCAGCCCCGTCGGACAGGGGGCTTTTGAGCAGTTCTTC. Translating it yields CASSPVGQGAFEQFF. J is TRBJ2-1 and V is TRBV4-1, with 11 bases aligning to TRBD1. This CDR3 spans 15 amino acids. Trimming took 4 bases from V and 9 from J; bases not matched to a gene: 8. The V gene's germline CDR1 is MGHRA and CDR2 YSYEKL.

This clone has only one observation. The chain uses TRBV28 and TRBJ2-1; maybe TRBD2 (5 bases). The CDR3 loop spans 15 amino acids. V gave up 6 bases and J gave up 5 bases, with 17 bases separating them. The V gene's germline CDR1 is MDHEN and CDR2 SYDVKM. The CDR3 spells CASSFPRRFNNEQFF. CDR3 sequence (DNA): TGTGCCAGCAGCTTCCCAAGGAGGTTTAACAATGAGCAGTTCTTC.

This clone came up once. The CDR3 reads CASSQEGGVGLEAFF. As DNA, the CDR3 is TGCGCCAGCAGCCAGGAGGGTGGGGTAGGCCTTGAAGCTTTCTTT. The chain combines TRBV5-1 with TRBJ1-1; no clear D. This CDR3 is 15 amino acids long. Germline V CDR1 and CDR2: SGHRS, YFSETQ. Trimming cost V 4 bases and J 7 bases, with 20 bases left between them.

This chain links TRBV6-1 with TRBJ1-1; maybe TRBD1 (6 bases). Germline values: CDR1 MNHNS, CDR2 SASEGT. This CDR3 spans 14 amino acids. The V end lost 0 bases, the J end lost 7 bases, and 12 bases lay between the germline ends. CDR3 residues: CASSEAYQGFEAFF. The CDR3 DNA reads TGTGCCAGCAGTGAAGCTTACCAGGGGTTTGAAGCTTTCTTT.

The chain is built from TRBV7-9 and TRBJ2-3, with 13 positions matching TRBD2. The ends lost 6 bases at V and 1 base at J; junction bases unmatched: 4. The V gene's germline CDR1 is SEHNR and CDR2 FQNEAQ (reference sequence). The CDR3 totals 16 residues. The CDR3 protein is CASSPGLAGGTDTQYF. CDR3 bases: TGTGCCAGCAGTCCCGGACTAGCGGGGGGCACAGATACGCAGTATTTT.

Written as DNA, the CDR3 is TGTGCCAGCAGCGTGGCGATCACAGGGGGGGATTCACCCCTCCACTTT. Its translation is CASSVAITGGDSPLHF. The V gene is TRBV9, the J gene TRBJ1-6; 8 bases line up with TRBD1. CDR3 length: 16 amino acids. V dropped 2 bases and J dropped 8; count of bases not matched to a gene: 9. Looked up from germline, CDR1 is SGDLS and CDR2 is YYNGEE.

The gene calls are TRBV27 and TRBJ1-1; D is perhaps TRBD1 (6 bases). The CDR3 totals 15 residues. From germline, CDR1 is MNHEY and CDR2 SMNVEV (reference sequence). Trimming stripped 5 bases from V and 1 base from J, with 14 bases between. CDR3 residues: CASSLYRGGNTEAFF. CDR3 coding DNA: TGTGCCAGCAGTCTCTACAGAGGGGGGAACACTGAAGCTTTCTTT.

The CDR3 region has the DNA TGTGCCAGCGGTCAGGCTAGAGGGAGCACTGAAGCTTTCTTT. This codes for CASGQARGSTEAFF. The chain joins TRBV27 to TRBJ1-1, with D uncertain. The CDR3 loop spans 14 amino acids. The ends were cut back, 8 bases at V and 4 bases at J, with 17 bases in the middle. CDR1 is MNHEY, CDR2 SMNVEV, per germline (reference sequence).

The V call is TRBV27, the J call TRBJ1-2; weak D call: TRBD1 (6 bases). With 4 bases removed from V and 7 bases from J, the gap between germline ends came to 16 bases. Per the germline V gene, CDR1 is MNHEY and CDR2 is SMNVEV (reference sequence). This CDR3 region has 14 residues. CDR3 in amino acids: CASSSAGVLGGYTF. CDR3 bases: TGTGCCAGCAGTTCCGCAGGGGTTTTGGGTGGCTACACCTTC.

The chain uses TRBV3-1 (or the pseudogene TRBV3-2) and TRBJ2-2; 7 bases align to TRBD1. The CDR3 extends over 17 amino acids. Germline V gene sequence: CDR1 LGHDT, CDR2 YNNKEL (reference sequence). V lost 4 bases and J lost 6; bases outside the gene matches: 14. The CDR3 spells CASSPLFRTGRAGELFF. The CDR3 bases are TGTGCCAGCAGCCCTTTATTTAGGACAGGCAGGGCCGGGGAGCTGTTTTTT.

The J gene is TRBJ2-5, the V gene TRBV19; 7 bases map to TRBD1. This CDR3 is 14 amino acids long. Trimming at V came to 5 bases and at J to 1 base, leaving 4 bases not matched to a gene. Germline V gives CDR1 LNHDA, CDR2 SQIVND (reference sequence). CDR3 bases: TGTGCCAGTAGTCCGGGACAGCCCCAAGAGACCCAGTACTTC. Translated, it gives CASSPGQPQETQYF.

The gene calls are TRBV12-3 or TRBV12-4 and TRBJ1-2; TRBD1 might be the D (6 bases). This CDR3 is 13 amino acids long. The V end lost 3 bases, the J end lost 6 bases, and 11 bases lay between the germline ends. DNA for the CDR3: TGTGCCAGCAGTTTGTCGGGACACAATGGCTACACCTTC. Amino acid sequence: CASSLSGHNGYTF.

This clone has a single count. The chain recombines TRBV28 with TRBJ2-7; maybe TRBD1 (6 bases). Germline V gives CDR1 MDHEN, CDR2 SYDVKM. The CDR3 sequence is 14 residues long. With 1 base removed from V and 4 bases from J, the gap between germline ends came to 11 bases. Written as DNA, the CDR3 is TGTGCCAGCAGTTTATCGGGGACACTATACGAGCAGTACTTC. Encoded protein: CASSLSGTLYEQYF.

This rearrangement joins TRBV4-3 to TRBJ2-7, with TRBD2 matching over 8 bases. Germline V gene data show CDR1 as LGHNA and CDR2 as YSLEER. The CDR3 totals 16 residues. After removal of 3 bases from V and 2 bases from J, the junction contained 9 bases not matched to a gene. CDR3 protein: CASSHSLAGSTYEQYF. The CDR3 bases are TGCGCCAGCAGCCACTCATTAGCGGGATCCACCTACGAGCAGTACTTC.

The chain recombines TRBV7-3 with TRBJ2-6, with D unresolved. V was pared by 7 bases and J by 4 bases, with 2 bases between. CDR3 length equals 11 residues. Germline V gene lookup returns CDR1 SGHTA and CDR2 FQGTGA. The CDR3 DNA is TGTGCCAGCACGGGGGCCAACGTCCTGACTTTC. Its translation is CASTGANVLTF.

Here the CDR3 reads CASSILQGADRNEQFF. CDR3 bases: TGTGCCAGTAGTATCCTTCAGGGGGCGGACCGCAATGAGCAGTTCTTC. The chain is built from TRBV19 and TRBJ2-1, with 8 bases matching TRBD1. The germline V gene encodes CDR1 LNHDA and CDR2 SQIVND (reference sequence). The ends lost 3 bases at V and 6 bases at J; junction bases unmatched: 10. CDR3 length: 16 residues.

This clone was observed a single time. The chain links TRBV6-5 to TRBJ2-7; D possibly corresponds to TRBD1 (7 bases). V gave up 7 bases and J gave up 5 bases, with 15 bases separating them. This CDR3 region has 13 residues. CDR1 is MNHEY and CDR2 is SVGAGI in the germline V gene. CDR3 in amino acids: CASNRQGGNEQYF. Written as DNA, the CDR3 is TGTGCCAGCAACCGACAGGGAGGTAACGAGCAGTACTTC.

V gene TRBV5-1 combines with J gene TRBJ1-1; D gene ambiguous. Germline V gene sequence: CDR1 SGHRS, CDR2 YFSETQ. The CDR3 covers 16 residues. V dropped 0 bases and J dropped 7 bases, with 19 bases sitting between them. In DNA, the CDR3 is TGCGCCAGCAGCTTGGGAAATTCCATCGCCAAGAGTGAAGCTTTCTTT. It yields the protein CASSLGNSIAKSEAFF.

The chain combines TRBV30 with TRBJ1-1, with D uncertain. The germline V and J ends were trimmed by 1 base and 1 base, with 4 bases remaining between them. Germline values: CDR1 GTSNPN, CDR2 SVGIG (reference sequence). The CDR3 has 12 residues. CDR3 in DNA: TGTGCCTGGAGTGATAAGAACACTGAAGCTTTCTTT. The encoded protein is CAWSDKNTEAFF.

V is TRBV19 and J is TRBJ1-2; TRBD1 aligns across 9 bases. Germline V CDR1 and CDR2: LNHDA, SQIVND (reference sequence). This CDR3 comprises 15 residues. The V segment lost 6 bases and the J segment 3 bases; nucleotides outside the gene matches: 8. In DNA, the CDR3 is TGTGCCAGTAGCTTGGAAACAGGGGGCGACTATGGCTACACCTTC. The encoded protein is CASSLETGGDYGYTF.

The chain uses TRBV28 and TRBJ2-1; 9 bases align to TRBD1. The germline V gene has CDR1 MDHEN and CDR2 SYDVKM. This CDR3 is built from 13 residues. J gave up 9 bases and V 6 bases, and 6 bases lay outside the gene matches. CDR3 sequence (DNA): TGTGCCAGCAGGAAGGGACAGGGAGGTGAGCAGTTCTTC. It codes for CASRKGQGGEQFF. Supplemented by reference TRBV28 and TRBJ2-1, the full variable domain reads DVKVTQSSRYLVKRTGEKVFLECVQDMDHENMFWYRQDPGLGLRLIYFSYDVKMKEKGDIPEGYSVSREKKERFSLILESASTNQTSMYLCASRKGQGGEQFFGPGTRLTVL.

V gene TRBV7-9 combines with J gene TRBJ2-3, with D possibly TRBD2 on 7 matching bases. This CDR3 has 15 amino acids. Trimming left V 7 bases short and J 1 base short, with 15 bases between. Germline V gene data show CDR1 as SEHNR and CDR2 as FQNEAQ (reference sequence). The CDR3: CASTPGGSGTDTQYF. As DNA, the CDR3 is TGTGCCAGCACTCCGGGGGGCTCTGGCACAGATACGCAGTATTTT.

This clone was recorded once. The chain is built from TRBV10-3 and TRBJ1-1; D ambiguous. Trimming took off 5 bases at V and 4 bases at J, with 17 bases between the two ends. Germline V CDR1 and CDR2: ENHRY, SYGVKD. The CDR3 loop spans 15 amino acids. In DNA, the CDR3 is TGTGCCATCAGTCCCTCGGGCGGACTGCTCACTGAAGCTTTCTTT. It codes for CAISPSGGLLTEAFF.

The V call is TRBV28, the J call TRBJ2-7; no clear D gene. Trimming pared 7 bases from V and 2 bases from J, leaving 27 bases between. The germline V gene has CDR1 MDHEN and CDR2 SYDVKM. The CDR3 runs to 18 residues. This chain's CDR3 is CASTPLNPDIDLAYEQYF. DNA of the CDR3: TGTGCCAGCACCCCCCTTAATCCTGACATTGATCTCGCCTACGAGCAGTACTTC.

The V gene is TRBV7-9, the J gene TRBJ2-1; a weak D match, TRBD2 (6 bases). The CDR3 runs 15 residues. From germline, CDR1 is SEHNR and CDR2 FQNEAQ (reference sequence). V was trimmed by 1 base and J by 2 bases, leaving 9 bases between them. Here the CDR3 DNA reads TGTGCCAGCAGCTTAGATCCGGGAGCCTACAATGAGCAGTTCTTC. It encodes CASSLDPGAYNEQFF. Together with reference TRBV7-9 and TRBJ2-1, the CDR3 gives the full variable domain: DTGVSQNPRHKITKRGQNVTFRCDPISEHNRLYWYRQTLGQGPEFLTYFQNEAQLEKSRLLSDRFSAERPKGSFSTLEIQRTEQGDSAMYLCASSLDPGAYNEQFFGPGTRLTVL.